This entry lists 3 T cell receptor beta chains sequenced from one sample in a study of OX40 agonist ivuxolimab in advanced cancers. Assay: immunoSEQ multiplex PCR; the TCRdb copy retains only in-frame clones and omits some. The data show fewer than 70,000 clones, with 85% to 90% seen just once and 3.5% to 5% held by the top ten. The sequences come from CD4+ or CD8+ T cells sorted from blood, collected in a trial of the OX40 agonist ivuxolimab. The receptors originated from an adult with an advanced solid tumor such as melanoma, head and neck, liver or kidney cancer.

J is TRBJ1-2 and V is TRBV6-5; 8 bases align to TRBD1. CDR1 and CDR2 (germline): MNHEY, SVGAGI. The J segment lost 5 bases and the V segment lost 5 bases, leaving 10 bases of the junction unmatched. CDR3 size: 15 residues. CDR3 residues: CASSKETGVAYGYTF. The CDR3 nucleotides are TGTGCCAGCAGTAAGGAGACAGGGGTGGCTTATGGCTACACCTTC.

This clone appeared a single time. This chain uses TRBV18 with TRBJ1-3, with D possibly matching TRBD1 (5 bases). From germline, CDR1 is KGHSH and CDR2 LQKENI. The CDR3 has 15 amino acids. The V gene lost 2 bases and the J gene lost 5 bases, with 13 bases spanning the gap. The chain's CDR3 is CASSPSDSDRNTIYF. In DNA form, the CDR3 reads TGTGCCAGCTCACCATCCGACAGCGACCGAAACACCATATATTTT.

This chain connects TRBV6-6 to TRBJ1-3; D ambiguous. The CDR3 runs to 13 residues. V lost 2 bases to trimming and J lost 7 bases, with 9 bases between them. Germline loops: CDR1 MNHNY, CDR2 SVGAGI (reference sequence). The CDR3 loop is CASSYRAYNTIYF. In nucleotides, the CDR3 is TGTGCCAGCAGTTACAGAGCTTACAACACCATATATTTT.